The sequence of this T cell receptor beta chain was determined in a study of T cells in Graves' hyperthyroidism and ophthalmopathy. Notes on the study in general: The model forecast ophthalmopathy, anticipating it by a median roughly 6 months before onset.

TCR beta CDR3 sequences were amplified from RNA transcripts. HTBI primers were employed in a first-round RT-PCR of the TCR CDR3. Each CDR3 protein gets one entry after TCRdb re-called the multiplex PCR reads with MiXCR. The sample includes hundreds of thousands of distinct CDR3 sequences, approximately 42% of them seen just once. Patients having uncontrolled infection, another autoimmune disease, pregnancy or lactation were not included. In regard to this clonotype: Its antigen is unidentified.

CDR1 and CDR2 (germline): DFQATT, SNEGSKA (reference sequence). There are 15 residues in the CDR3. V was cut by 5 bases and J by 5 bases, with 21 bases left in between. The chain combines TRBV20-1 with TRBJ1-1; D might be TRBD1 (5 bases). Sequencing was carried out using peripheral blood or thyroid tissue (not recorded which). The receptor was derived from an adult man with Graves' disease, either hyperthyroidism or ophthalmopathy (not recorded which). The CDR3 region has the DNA TGCAGTGCTGATGACTCAGGGTTCGTGGGAACTGAAGCTTTCTTT. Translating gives CSADDSGFVGTEAFF.